Listed here are 17 T cell receptor beta chains from one sample, sequenced in a study of T cells after posttransplantation cyclophosphamide. Using immunoSEQ multiplex PCR, the repertoire was profiled, and TCRdb retains in-frame clones only, with some absent. The table has about 2,000 clones, 73% seen once; the top ten hold approximately 52%. Treatment was busulfan-fludarabine conditioning, a marrow graft, and cyclophosphamide on days +3 and +4. The source was CD8+ T cells sorted from PBMCs, collected around 33 weeks after a stem cell transplant with posttransplant cyclophosphamide. All receptors come from a young adult male patient who received an allogeneic stem cell transplant from a related donor, was CMV-positive, and had no GVHD. Part of the T cell pool may stem from the graft donor.

V and J are TRBV19 and TRBJ2-7; D not certain. The germline V gene has CDR1 LNHDA and CDR2 SQIVND (reference sequence). The CDR3 totals 14 residues. The V end was cut by 1 base, the J end by 2 bases, with 9 bases between. CDR3 nucleotide sequence: TGTGCCAGTAGTATAGTAGCCGACCCCTACGAGCAGTACTTC. Protein sequence: CASSIVADPYEQYF. Filled out from reference TRBV19 and TRBJ2-7, the complete variable domain reads DGGITQSPKYLFRKEGQNVTLSCEQNLNHDAMYWYRQDPGQGLRLIYYSQIVNDFQKGDIAEGYSVSREKKESFPLTVTSAQKNPTAFYLCASSIVADPYEQYFGPGTRLTVT.

This chain joins TRBV7-8 and TRBJ1-1; D call uncertain. The CDR3 extends over 12 amino acids. Trimming cost V 3 bases and J 4 bases, with 6 bases left between them. Looked up from germline, CDR1 is SGHVS and CDR2 is FQNEAQ. CDR3 sequence: CASSFEGTEAFF. The CDR3, as DNA: TGTGCCAGCAGCTTCGAGGGCACTGAAGCTTTCTTT.

The chain employs TRBV7-2 and TRBJ2-5, with TRBD1 matching 8 bases. Germline V gene data show CDR1 as SGHTA and CDR2 as FQGNSA. The V gene end was trimmed by 5 bases and the J gene end by 4 bases; junction bases not matched to a gene: 9. The CDR3 runs 15 residues. The CDR3 region has the DNA TGTGCCAGCAGCCCGGGACAGGTTAGGGTAGAGACCCAGTACTTC. Residues: CASSPGQVRVETQYF.

This chain links TRBV5-4 with TRBJ2-5; 14 bases match TRBD2. Germline lookup yields CDR1 SGHNT and CDR2 YYREEE (reference sequence). V lost 3 bases and J lost 4; bases outside the gene matches: 5. The CDR3 loop spans 16 amino acids. The CDR3 sequence: CASSWGLAGAGETQYF. CDR3 DNA sequence: TGTGCCAGCAGCTGGGGACTAGCGGGAGCGGGAGAGACCCAGTACTTC.

This clone was picked up a small number of times. The chain is built from TRBV18 and TRBJ1-2; TRBD1 matches at 7 bases. The CDR3 has 15 residues. CDR1 is KGHSH, CDR2 LQKENI, per germline. The V gene end was trimmed by 0 bases and the J gene end by 6 bases; junction bases not matched to a gene: 7. The CDR3 loop is CASSPPDRELNGYTF. Written as DNA, the CDR3 is TGTGCCAGCTCACCACCCGACAGGGAGTTGAATGGCTACACCTTC. The entire variable domain, with the rest obtained from reference TRBV18 and TRBJ1-2, is as follows: NAGVMQNPRHLVRRRGQEARLRCSPMKGHSHVYWYRQLPEEGLKFMVYLQKENIIDESGMPKERFSAEFPKEGPSILRIQQVVRGDSAAYFCASSPPDRELNGYTFGSGTRLTVV.

The gene calls are TRBV10-3 and TRBJ2-7; TRBD2 matches 13 bases. V lost 2 bases and J lost 7; bases outside the gene matches: 5. CDR3 length equals 15 residues. Germline V CDR1 and CDR2: ENHRY, SYGVKD. The CDR3 sequence is CAISEGLAGAREQYF. CDR3 DNA: TGTGCCATCAGTGAGGGACTAGCGGGGGCGAGGGAGCAGTACTTC.

The V and J genes are TRBV4-1 and TRBJ2-7; D not certain. Deletions cut 0 bases from V and 0 bases from J, with 9 bases between. The germline V gene has CDR1 MGHRA and CDR2 YSYEKL. The CDR3 is 15 residues long. The CDR3 protein is CASSQEQRSSYEQYF. CDR3 bases: TGCGCCAGCAGCCAAGAACAACGAAGCTCCTACGAGCAGTACTTC.

This clone is hyperexpanded (1% or more) by share. V usage is TRBV28 and J usage is TRBJ1-5; 8 nucleotides align to TRBD1. The CDR3 runs 15 residues. J was trimmed by 3 bases and V by 8 bases; bases with no gene match: 9. The germline gives CDR1 MDHEN, CDR2 SYDVKM. The CDR3 DNA sequence: TGTGCCAGCTTGCCTAAGACAGGGGACAATCAGCCCCAGCATTTT. Protein sequence: CASLPKTGDNQPQHF.

The chain employs TRBV13 and TRBJ2-3; a weak D match, TRBD1 (5 bases). V gave up 4 bases and J gave up 2 bases, with 13 bases separating them. Germline V gives CDR1 PRHDT, CDR2 FYEKMQ (reference sequence). The CDR3 extends over 15 amino acids. In DNA, the CDR3 is TGTGCCAGCAGCTCACGACAGACCTCCACAGATACGCAGTATTTT. Translating gives CASSSRQTSTDTQYF.

This clone was counted between two and nine times. V usage is TRBV7-9 and J usage is TRBJ1-1, with 9 bases identical to TRBD1. After removal of 3 bases from V and 2 bases from J, the junction contained 7 bases not matched to a gene. Germline V gene sequence: CDR1 SEHNR, CDR2 FQNEAQ (reference sequence). The CDR3 sequence is 16 residues long. CDR3 sequence reads: CASSLAGTGLNTEAFF. CDR3 bases: TGTGCCAGCAGCTTGGCCGGGACAGGGTTAAACACTGAAGCTTTCTTT.

Worth noting for this clone: Other DNA sequences in the sample encode the same CDR3. The chain couples TRBV27 to TRBJ1-6, with D maybe TRBD1 (6 bases). Trimming pared 2 bases from V and 6 bases from J, leaving 8 bases between. CDR3 length: 14 amino acids. Germline V gene data show CDR1 as MNHEY and CDR2 as SMNVEV (reference sequence). CDR3 nucleotide sequence: TGTGCCAGCAGTTTACAGGGGATTAATTCACCCCTCCACTTT. Its protein is CASSLQGINSPLHF.

This chain uses TRBV7-6 with TRBJ2-7; no firm D call. There are 13 residues in the CDR3. Germline CDR1 SGHVS, CDR2 FNYEAQ. V lost 3 bases to trimming and J lost 7 bases, with 13 bases between them. This CDR3 reads CASSFSTHGEQYF. The CDR3 bases are TGTGCCAGCAGCTTCTCAACTCACGGGGAGCAGTACTTC.

This rearrangement joins TRBV7-2 to TRBJ2-7; 9 bases line up with TRBD2. V shed 8 bases and J 0 bases; nucleotides not matched to a gene: 2. Germline values: CDR1 SGHTA, CDR2 FQGNSA. This CDR3 region has 13 residues. CDR3 coding DNA: TGTGCCAGCCGCGGGGGGGGCTCCTACGAGCAGTACTTC. Translating it yields CASRGGGSYEQYF.

The chain carries TRBV28 and TRBJ2-3; unclear D gene. V shed 5 bases and J shed 5 bases, with 8 bases lying between them. The CDR3 is 12 residues long. Germline loops: CDR1 MDHEN, CDR2 SYDVKM. The CDR3 DNA sequence: TGTGCCAGCAGTACAGAAGGAGATACGCAGTATTTT. As protein: CASSTEGDTQYF.

This clone was observed a few times. The J gene is TRBJ2-1, the V gene TRBV5-1, with D possibly TRBD1 on 6 matching bases. The CDR3 loop spans 12 amino acids. V was shortened by 6 bases and J by 7 bases, with 11 bases between the two germline ends. Germline values: CDR1 SGHRS, CDR2 YFSETQ. The CDR3 sequence: CASTYRENEQFF. The CDR3 DNA is TGCGCCAGCACCTACAGGGAAAATGAGCAGTTCTTC.

The genes are TRBV7-3 and TRBJ2-3; the match to TRBD2 covers 7 bases. The CDR3 contains 16 residues. CDR1 and CDR2 (germline): SGHTA, FQGTGA. Trimming removed 0 bases from V and 2 bases from J; junction bases left unmatched: 5. Here the CDR3 reads CASSLTSGTSTDTQYF. The CDR3 nucleotides are TGTGCCAGCAGCTTAACGAGCGGGACGTCCACAGATACGCAGTATTTT.

The chain recombines TRBV6-1 with TRBJ1-1; 9 bases match TRBD1. V gave up 7 bases and J gave up 11 bases; unmatched junction bases: 5. CDR3 size: 11 residues. Germline V gene lookup returns CDR1 MNHNS and CDR2 SASEGT. The CDR3 DNA follows: TGTGCCAGCACGACTGGACAGGGGGCTTTCTTT. Translation gives CASTTGQGAFF.